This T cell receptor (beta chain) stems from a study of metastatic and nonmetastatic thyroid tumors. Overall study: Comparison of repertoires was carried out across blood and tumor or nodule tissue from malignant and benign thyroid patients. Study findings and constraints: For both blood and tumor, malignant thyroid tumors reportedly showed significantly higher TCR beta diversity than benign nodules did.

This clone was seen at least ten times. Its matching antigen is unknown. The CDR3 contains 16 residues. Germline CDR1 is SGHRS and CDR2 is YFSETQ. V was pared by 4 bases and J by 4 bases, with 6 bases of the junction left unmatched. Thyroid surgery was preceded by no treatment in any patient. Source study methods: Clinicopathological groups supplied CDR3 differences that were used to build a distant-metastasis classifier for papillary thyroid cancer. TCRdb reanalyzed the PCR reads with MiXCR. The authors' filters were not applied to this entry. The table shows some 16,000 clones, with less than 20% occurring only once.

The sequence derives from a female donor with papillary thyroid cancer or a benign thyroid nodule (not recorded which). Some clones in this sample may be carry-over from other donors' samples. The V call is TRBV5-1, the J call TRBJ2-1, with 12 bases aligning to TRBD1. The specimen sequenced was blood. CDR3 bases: TGCGCCAGCAGCGGGACAGGGGGCTGGGGTTACAATGAGCAGTTCTTC. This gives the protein CASSGTGGWGYNEQFF.